These T cell receptor beta chains were read from a single sample in a study of CD8 T cells in ankylosing spondylitis. One entry per CDR3 protein results from TCRdb running MiXCR on the 5' RACE reads. The table records 150,000 to 200,000 distinct CDR3 sequences, 10% to 15% of them present only once. The sequencing sample was made of blood, either unsorted or a sorted T cell fraction (not recorded which). The receptor source for this set is a female donor with ankylosing spondylitis or in good health (not recorded which). Both conserved end residues are part of each CDR3. D genes are given only for firm matches. The size of a clone is reported for some rows only, either as once, few or many, or as a class for expanded clones.

cdr3_nt: TGTGCCAGCAGCCAACACGGCCCCAGAAACACAGATACGCAGTATTTT
cdr3_aa: CASSQHGPRNTDTQYF
d_call: NA
j_call: TRBJ2-3
clone_size: NA
v_call: TRBV7-2

cdr3_nt: TGCGCCAGCAGCGGGACAGCCTCTGGAAACACCATATATTTT
cdr3_aa: CASSGTASGNTIYF
d_call: TRBD1
j_call: TRBJ1-3
clone_size: NA
v_call: TRBV5-1

cdr3_nt: TGCAGTGCTAGAGGGCACGTGACGGGCCTGAGCTCCTACGAGCAGTACTTC
cdr3_aa: CSARGHVTGLSSYEQYF
d_call: NA
j_call: TRBJ2-7
clone_size: few
v_call: TRBV20-1

cdr3_nt: TGTGCCAGCACTCTACAGGGGCCGAACACCGGGGAGCTGTTTTTT
cdr3_aa: CASTLQGPNTGELFF
d_call: TRBD1
j_call: TRBJ2-2
clone_size: many
v_call: TRBV12-3/TRBV12-4

cdr3_nt: TGTGCCAGCAGGGTGGAGGGGGGTTTTTGGTACTTC
cdr3_aa: CASRVEGGFWYF
d_call: NA
j_call: TRBJ2-7
clone_size: many
v_call: TRBV6-5

cdr3_nt: TGCGCCAGCAGCCCGGGACAGGTGACTGAAGCTTTCTTT
cdr3_aa: CASSPGQVTEAFF
d_call: TRBD1
j_call: TRBJ1-1
clone_size: many
v_call: TRBV5-1

cdr3_nt: TGCAGCGTGGCGAAAGGGGGTGGCTACGAGCAGTACTTC
cdr3_aa: CSVAKGGGYEQYF
d_call: NA
j_call: TRBJ2-7
clone_size: few
v_call: TRBV29-1

cdr3_nt: TGTGCCAGCAGCCAAGACCGTTCTCAGGGATACGAGCAGTACTTC
cdr3_aa: CASSQDRSQGYEQYF
d_call: NA
j_call: TRBJ2-7
clone_size: NA
v_call: TRBV3-1

cdr3_nt: TGTGCCAGCAGCTCCTTCGGGGTGTGGGATCGATCCTACGAGCAGTACTTC
cdr3_aa: CASSSFGVWDRSYEQYF
d_call: NA
j_call: TRBJ2-7
clone_size: few
v_call: TRBV7-8

cdr3_nt: TGTGCCAGCAGCACCCGTGACAGGGGGCACACCGGGGAGCTGTTTTTT
cdr3_aa: CASSTRDRGHTGELFF
d_call: TRBD1
j_call: TRBJ2-2
clone_size: NA
v_call: TRBV7-9

cdr3_nt: TGTGCCAGCAGTTTAGACAGCCCCCGGAACACTGAAGCTTTCTTT
cdr3_aa: CASSLDSPRNTEAFF
d_call: NA
j_call: TRBJ1-1
clone_size: many
v_call: TRBV28

cdr3_nt: TGCGCCAGCAGCTTGGCAGAGGAGCAGTACTTC
cdr3_aa: CASSLAEEQYF
d_call: NA
j_call: TRBJ2-7
clone_size: many
v_call: TRBV5-1

cdr3_nt: TGTGCCACCAGCAGAGAAGACCGCGGGAACTCCTACAATGAGCAGTTCTTC
cdr3_aa: CATSREDRGNSYNEQFF
d_call: NA
j_call: TRBJ2-1
clone_size: many
v_call: TRBV15

cdr3_nt: TGCAGTGCTAGAGATCCTCGGGGTTCCTACGAGCAGTACTTC
cdr3_aa: CSARDPRGSYEQYF
d_call: NA
j_call: TRBJ2-7
clone_size: NA
v_call: TRBV20-1

cdr3_nt: TGTGCCAGCAGCTCCTCTAATTCACCCCTCCACTTT
cdr3_aa: CASSSSNSPLHF
d_call: NA
j_call: TRBJ1-6
clone_size: NA
v_call: TRBV7-2

cdr3_nt: TGTGCCAGCAGCCAGGCCGGGACTGAACCGAATGAGCAGTTCTTC
cdr3_aa: CASSQAGTEPNEQFF
d_call: NA
j_call: TRBJ2-1
clone_size: NA
v_call: TRBV4-2

cdr3_nt: TGTGCCAGCAGCTCTCCGTGGGGGCAAGAGACCCAGTACTTC
cdr3_aa: CASSSPWGQETQYF
d_call: NA
j_call: TRBJ2-5
clone_size: many
v_call: TRBV7-9

cdr3_nt: TGTGCCAGCAGTTCCATACTAGCGACTTCCTACAATGAGCAGTTCTTC
cdr3_aa: CASSSILATSYNEQFF
d_call: TRBD2
j_call: TRBJ2-1
clone_size: NA
v_call: TRBV7-8

cdr3_nt: TGTGCCAGCAGATTGTACTCTTCGAACACTGAAGCTTTCTTT
cdr3_aa: CASRLYSSNTEAFF
d_call: NA
j_call: TRBJ1-1
clone_size: many
v_call: TRBV28